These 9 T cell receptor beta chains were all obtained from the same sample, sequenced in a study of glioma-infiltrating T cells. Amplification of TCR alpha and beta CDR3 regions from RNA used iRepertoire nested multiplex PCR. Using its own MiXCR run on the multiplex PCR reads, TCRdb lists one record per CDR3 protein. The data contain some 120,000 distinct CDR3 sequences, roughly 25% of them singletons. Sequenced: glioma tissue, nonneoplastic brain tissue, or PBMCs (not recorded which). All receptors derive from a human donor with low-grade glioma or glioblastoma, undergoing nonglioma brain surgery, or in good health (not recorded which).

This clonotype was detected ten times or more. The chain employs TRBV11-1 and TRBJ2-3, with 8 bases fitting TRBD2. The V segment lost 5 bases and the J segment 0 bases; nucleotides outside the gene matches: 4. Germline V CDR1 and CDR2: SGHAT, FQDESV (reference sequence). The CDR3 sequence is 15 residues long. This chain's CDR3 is CASSLSGMSTDTQYF. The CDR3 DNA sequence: TGTGCCAGCAGCCTTAGCGGGATGAGCACAGATACGCAGTATTTT.

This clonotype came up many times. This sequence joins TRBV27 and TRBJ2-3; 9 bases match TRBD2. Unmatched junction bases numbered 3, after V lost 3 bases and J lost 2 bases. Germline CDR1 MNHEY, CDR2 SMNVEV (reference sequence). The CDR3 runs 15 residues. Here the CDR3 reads CASSFGGRATDTQYF. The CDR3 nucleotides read TGTGCCAGCAGTTTCGGCGGGAGGGCCACAGATACGCAGTATTTT.

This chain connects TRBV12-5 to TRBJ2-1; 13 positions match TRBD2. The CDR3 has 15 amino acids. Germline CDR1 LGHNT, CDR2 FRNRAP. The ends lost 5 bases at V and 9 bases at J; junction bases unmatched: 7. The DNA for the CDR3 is TGTGCTAGTGGTCCCGGACTAGCGGGAGTTGGTGAGCAGTTCTTC. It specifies CASGPGLAGVGEQFF. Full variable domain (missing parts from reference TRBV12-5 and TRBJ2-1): DARVTQTPRHKVTEMGQEVTMRCQPILGHNTVFWYRQTMMQGLELLAYFRNRAPLDDSGMPKDRFSAEMPDATLATLKIQPSEPRDSAVYFCASGPGLAGVGEQFFGPGTRLTVL.

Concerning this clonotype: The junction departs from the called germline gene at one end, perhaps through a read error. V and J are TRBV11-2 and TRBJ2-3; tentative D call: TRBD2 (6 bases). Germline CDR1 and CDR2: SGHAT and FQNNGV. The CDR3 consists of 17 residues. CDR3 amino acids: CASSRWVAASSKDTQYF. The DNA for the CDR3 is TGCGCCAGCAGCCGGTGGGTAGCGGCCTCTAGCAAAGATACGCAGTATTTT.

The CDR3 DNA follows: TGTGCCAGTAGTATCATTAGGGATCAGCCCCAGCATTTT. This encodes CASSIIRDQPQHF. The chain employs TRBV19 and TRBJ1-5; no reliable D call. Germline lookup yields CDR1 LNHDA and CDR2 SQIVND (reference sequence). The germline V and J ends were trimmed by 3 bases and 5 bases, with 8 bases remaining between them. The CDR3 is 13 residues long.

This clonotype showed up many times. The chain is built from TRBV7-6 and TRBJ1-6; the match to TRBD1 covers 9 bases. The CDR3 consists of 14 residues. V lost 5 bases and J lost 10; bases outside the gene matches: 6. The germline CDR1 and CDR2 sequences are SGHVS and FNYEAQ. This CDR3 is CASSEGQGLSPLHF. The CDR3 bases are TGTGCCAGCAGCGAAGGACAGGGGCTCTCACCCCTCCACTTT.

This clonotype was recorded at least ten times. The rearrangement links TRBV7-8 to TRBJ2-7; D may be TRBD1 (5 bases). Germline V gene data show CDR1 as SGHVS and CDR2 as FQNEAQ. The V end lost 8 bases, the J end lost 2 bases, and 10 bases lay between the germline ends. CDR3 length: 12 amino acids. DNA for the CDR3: TGTGCCAGCGGTGTCAGGGCCTACGAGCAGTACTTC. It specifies CASGVRAYEQYF.

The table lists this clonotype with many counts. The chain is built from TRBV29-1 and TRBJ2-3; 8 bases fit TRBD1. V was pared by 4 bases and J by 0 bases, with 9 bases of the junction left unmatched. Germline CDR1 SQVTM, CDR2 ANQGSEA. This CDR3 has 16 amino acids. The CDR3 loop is CSVAGAGTGSTDTQYF. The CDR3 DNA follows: TGCAGCGTTGCAGGCGCCGGGACAGGAAGCACAGATACGCAGTATTTT.

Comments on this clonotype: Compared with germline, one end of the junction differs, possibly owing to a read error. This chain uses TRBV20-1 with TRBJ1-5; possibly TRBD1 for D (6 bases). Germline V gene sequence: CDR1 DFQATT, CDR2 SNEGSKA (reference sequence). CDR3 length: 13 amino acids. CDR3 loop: CSAILQGNQPQHF. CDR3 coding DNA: TGCAGTGCTATCCTACAGGGCAACCAGCCCCAGCATTTT.